The rows below give T cell receptor beta chains drawn from one sample of a study of radiotherapy plus CTLA-4 blockade in lung cancer. The protocol was immunoSEQ multiplex PCR, while the TCRdb copy is restricted to in-frame clones and leaves out a portion. This table has 45,000 or so clones, less than 85% appearing once. The material sequenced was peripheral blood, taken from a patient treated with radiotherapy plus ipilimumab. These receptors all stem from a human donor with non-small cell lung cancer who had stable disease on radiotherapy plus ipilimumab. The CDR3 runs from the conserved cysteine through the conserved F or W. A D gene is named only where the DNA matches it firmly. The size field is filled for only some rows; it gives once, few, many or a size class.

size | D | J | V | DNA | CDR3
- | - | TRBJ1-1 | TRBV5-1 | TGCGCCAGCAGCTTGACAGGTTCCATGAACACTGAAGCTTTCTTT | CASSLTGSMNTEAFF
once | - | TRBJ2-7 | TRBV9 | TGTGCCAGCAGCAGCGGGACAGCCTTTTACGAGCAGTACTTC | CASSSGTAFYEQYF
- | - | TRBJ2-2 | TRBV7-2 | TGTGCCAGCAGTCTAAAAAACACCGGGGAGCTGTTTTTT | CASSLKNTGELFF
few | - | TRBJ1-3 | TRBV4-1 | TGCGCCAGCAGCCAAGATCAACCGCATCCACAGTCGCCGCGGGGAAACACCATATATTTT | CASSQDQPHPQSPRGNTIYF
- | - | TRBJ2-1 | TRBV7-2 | TGTGCCAGCAGCCTACCCGGGGGAGGGGGCATTAGGGAGCAGTTCTTC | CASSLPGGGGIREQFF
- | - | TRBJ1-5 | TRBV5-1 | TGCGCCAGCAGCTTAGACAGTCAGAATCAGCCCCAGCATTTT | CASSLDSQNQPQHF
- | - | TRBJ1-2 | TRBV7-2 | TGTGCCAGCAGCTCGGCCGGGGGCAACTATGGCTACACCTTC | CASSSAGGNYGYTF
medium-sized | TRBD1 | TRBJ1-2 | TRBV19 | TGTGCCAGTAATCCTGGACAGGGAGGCTATGGCTACACCTTC | CASNPGQGGYGYTF
- | TRBD2 | TRBJ2-5 | TRBV7-2 | TGTGCCAGCAGCCTGGGACTACTTCAAGAGACCCAGTACTTC | CASSLGLLQETQYF
- | TRBD2 | TRBJ2-3 | TRBV10-3 | TGTGCCATCAGTGACGTAGCGGGGGGTTTACGGGTGGGTACGCAGTATTTT | CAISDVAGGLRVGTQYF
- | - | TRBJ1-1 | TRBV7-8 | TGTGCCAGCAGCTTGGAGGGGCGCACTGAAGCTTTCTTT | CASSLEGRTEAFF
- | - | TRBJ1-2 | TRBV6-6 | TGTGCCAGCAGCCCCGGGAGGGGAGGATCTCTCTATGGCTACACCTTC | CASSPGRGGSLYGYTF
- | TRBD1 | TRBJ1-5 | TRBV7-2 | TGTGCCAGCAGGCCAGGACAGGCCAATCAGCCCCAGCATTTT | CASRPGQANQPQHF
- | - | TRBJ2-2 | TRBV5-1 | TGCGCCAGCAGCTTGGAAGGCTCGCGAGGAGTAAGCACCGGGGAGCTGTTTTTT | CASSLEGSRGVSTGELFF
- | TRBD1 | TRBJ1-2 | TRBV6-6 | TGTGCCAGCAGTCGGACAGGGGGCAACTATGGCTACACCTTC | CASSRTGGNYGYTF
- | TRBD2 | TRBJ2-6 | TRBV10-1 | TGCGCCAGCAGTGGAGTGGGACTAGCGGGAAGCTCTGGGGCCAACGTCCTGACTTTC | CASSGVGLAGSSGANVLTF
- | - | TRBJ1-2 | TRBV7-2 | TGTGCCAGCAGCTTAGCGTCCGGCCGGAGGGCCCACTATGGCTACACCTTC | CASSLASGRRAHYGYTF
- | - | TRBJ1-5 | TRBV6-5 | TGTGCCAGCAGTTACAACGGAGGCCGTGGTGAGCCCCAGCATTTT | CASSYNGGRGEPQHF
- | - | TRBJ1-5 | TRBV6-1 | TGTGCCAGCAGGGGACCCGGGACTAATCAGCCCCAGCATTTT | CASRGPGTNQPQHF
few | - | TRBJ1-4 | TRBV7-9 | TGTGCCAGCACCTGGGGCACAGCCAGAGAAAAACTGTTTTTT | CASTWGTAREKLFF
few | - | TRBJ2-5 | TRBV11-2 | TGTGCCAGCAGCTTAGATGGACTGTCACAAGAGACCCAGTACTTC | CASSLDGLSQETQYF
- | - | TRBJ1-4 | TRBV27 | TGTGCCAGCAGTTTACTAAGAGGGAGTAATGAAAAACTGTTTTTT | CASSLLRGSNEKLFF
- | - | TRBJ2-2 | TRBV5-4 | TGTGCCAGCAGCAAACGGGGGACAGTTAACACCGGGGAGCTGTTTTTT | CASSKRGTVNTGELFF
- | - | TRBJ2-2 | TRBV19 | TGTGCCAGTAGTAGTCAGGGAGACACCGGGGAGCTGTTTTTT | CASSSQGDTGELFF
few | - | TRBJ1-5 | TRBV27 | TGTGCCAGCAGTTTATTAGGAGGGACGGGTAATCAGCCCCAGCATTTT | CASSLLGGTGNQPQHF
few | - | TRBJ1-4 | TRBV10-3 | TGTGCCATCAGTGAGTCTCAACTATCTAATGAAAAACTGTTTTTT | CAISESQLSNEKLFF
- | - | TRBJ1-2 | TRBV21-1 | TGTGCCAGCAGCAAAAGTCGGGGGGTTGGCTATGGCTACACCTTC | CASSKSRGVGYGYTF
- | - | TRBJ1-2 | TRBV10-3 | TGTGCCATCAGTGAGTCGACCGGACTGACATATGGCTACACCTTC | CAISESTGLTYGYTF
- | TRBD2 | TRBJ2-5 | TRBV11-2 | TGTGCCAGCAGCTTAAACGCGGGGGGGTACGAGACCCAGTACTTC | CASSLNAGGYETQYF
- | - | TRBJ2-3 | TRBV11-3 | TGTGCCAGCAGTTTAGGGGTACAAATCACAGATACGCAGTATTTT | CASSLGVQITDTQYF
- | TRBD1 | TRBJ2-6 | TRBV10-3 | TGTGCCATCGGGACAGGGGCCTCTGGGGCCAACGTCCTGACTTTC | CAIGTGASGANVLTF
- | - | TRBJ1-1 | TRBV6-4 | TGTGCCAGCAGTGCCCACCATCGACAGCCGGGTAACACTGAAGCTTTCTTT | CASSAHHRQPGNTEAFF
- | TRBD1 | TRBJ1-6 | TRBV9 | TGTGCCAGCAGCGTAGATGGGGACAGGGGGCTCAAGAATTCACCCCTCCACTTT | CASSVDGDRGLKNSPLHF
- | TRBD1 | TRBJ2-1 | TRBV9 | TGTGCCAGCAGCCCCCAGACAGGGTCATACAATGAGCAGTTCTTC | CASSPQTGSYNEQFF
- | TRBD2 | TRBJ2-3 | TRBV7-2 | TGTGCCAGCAGCTTAATGCTAGCGGGGGGTGGTGCAGATACGCAGTATTTT | CASSLMLAGGGADTQYF
- | TRBD1 | TRBJ1-5 | TRBV7-2 | TGTGCCAGCAGCTCGGGGACAGCCAAAAATCAGCCCCAGCATTTT | CASSSGTAKNQPQHF
- | TRBD1 | TRBJ2-7 | TRBV18 | TGTGCCAGCGGACCGGGGACAGGGTTAAGTTACGAGCAGTACTTC | CASGPGTGLSYEQYF
- | TRBD1 | TRBJ1-2 | TRBV6-1 | TGTGCCAGCTCGACAGGGTGGACAGACTATGGCTACACCTTC | CASSTGWTDYGYTF
- | - | TRBJ2-2 | TRBV5-1 | TGCGCCAGCAGCTTCCTCGGTCGGGGCGCGAACACCGGGGAGCTGTTTTTT | CASSFLGRGANTGELFF
many | - | TRBJ2-3 | TRBV18 | TGTGCCAGCTCACAATCTAGGGCCGAGGGAGATACGCAGTATTTT | CASSQSRAEGDTQYF
- | TRBD2 | TRBJ2-4 | TRBV5-4 | TGTGCCAGCAGCTCCCCCGGCGGGGGAGCCAAAAACATTCAGTACTTC | CASSSPGGGAKNIQYF
- | TRBD1 | TRBJ1-1 | TRBV9 | TGTGCCAGCAGCGCCACCCAGGGGGTGGCCACTGAAGCTTTCTTT | CASSATQGVATEAFF
once | - | TRBJ1-1 | TRBV6-5 | TGTGCCAGCAGTAAGGTCCTGAACACTGAAGCTTTCTTT | CASSKVLNTEAFF
few | - | TRBJ1-5 | TRBV18 | TGTGCCAGCTCATCACCCTCCCAGCCCCAGCATTTT | CASSSPSQPQHF
- | - | TRBJ1-1 | TRBV7-9 | TGTGCCAGCTCACTGCAGGGATTGAACACTGAAGCTTTCTTT | CASSLQGLNTEAFF
once | - | TRBJ1-5 | TRBV4-1 | TGCGCCAGCAGCCAGGGGCAGGGAGAGCTAGTAAATCAGCCCCAGCATTTT | CASSQGQGELVNQPQHF
- | - | TRBJ1-1 | TRBV15 | TGTGCCACCAGCAGAGTTAAGGGACCGGGCATGGAAATTGAAGCTTTCTTT | CATSRVKGPGMEIEAFF
- | - | TRBJ1-1 | TRBV19 | TGTGCCAGCACTAGGTCAGCTGAAGCTTTCTTT | CASTRSAEAFF
few | - | TRBJ1-6 | TRBV6-8 | TGTGCCAGCAGTGAAGAGGTCGGCCAGGGAGGCCCCCTCCACTTT | CASSEEVGQGGPLHF
- | - | TRBJ2-7 | TRBV7-8 | TGTGCCAGCAGCTTATCAGACTACGAGCAGTACTTC | CASSLSDYEQYF
- | TRBD2 | TRBJ2-3 | TRBV9 | TGTGCCAGCAGCGTAGTAGCGGGGGGGCCAGATACGCAGTATTTT | CASSVVAGGPDTQYF
few | - | TRBJ1-4 | TRBV5-6 | TGTGCCAGCAGCCTCGAACAGCTGGGAGAAAAACTGTTTTTT | CASSLEQLGEKLFF
- | TRBD1 | TRBJ1-5 | TRBV14 | TGTGCCAGCAGCGCAAATACAGGGGTAGGCAATCAGCCCCAGCATTTT | CASSANTGVGNQPQHF
- | - | TRBJ2-7 | TRBV4-1 | TGCGCCAGCAGCATAAGATCGGAGGAGACCTCCTACGAGCAGTACTTC | CASSIRSEETSYEQYF
few | - | TRBJ1-1 | TRBV6-5 | TGTGCCAGCACCCTTGATGGGACGGTGAACACTGAAGCTTTCTTT | CASTLDGTVNTEAFF
once | TRBD2 | TRBJ2-3 | TRBV7-9 | TGTGCCAGCAGCTCGATCCTAGCGGAGATCACAGATACGCAGTATTTT | CASSSILAEITDTQYF
- | - | TRBJ2-6 | TRBV2 | TGTGCCAGCATTGGACCGAGCTCTGGGGCCAACGTCCTGACTTTC | CASIGPSSGANVLTF